This TCR beta chain was documented in a study of blood T cells in healthy people across ages. Study-wide findings and caveats: In these data, TCR beta diversity tracked strongly with naive T cell percentage.

To note about this clonotype: Its target is not known.

This CDR3 comprises 17 residues. Trimming shortened V by 0 bases and J by 0 bases, and 11 bases separated the two germline ends. Germline V gene data show CDR1 as LGHNA and CDR2 as YSLEER. Investigators took roughly 10 milliliters of peripheral blood from every donor. A second PCR, run for about 6 to 12 cycles, used a sample-barcoded 5' primer plus a J-beta primer mix. A 12-random-nucleotide template-switch adaptor tagged each cDNA molecule. TCRdb reprocessed the 5' RACE reads via MiXCR and lists one record per CDR3 protein. Of roughly 1.5 million distinct CDR3 sequences listed, 35% to 45% are singletons.

Sequences were obtained from blood. The origin of this receptor is a woman younger than 30 in good health. The rearrangement uses TRBV4-3 and TRBJ2-2; D is undetermined. The CDR3 loop reads CASSQDWAAANTGELFF. The CDR3 coding sequence is TGCGCCAGCAGCCAAGACTGGGCAGCCGCGAACACCGGGGAGCTGTTTTTT.